The 23 T cell receptor beta chains below come from one sample, sequenced in a study of shared clonotypes between healthy human individuals. Produced via immunoSEQ multiplex PCR; TCRdb's table is partial and in-frame only. The sample has hundreds of thousands of clones; roughly 70% are singletons. The specimen sequenced was memory CD4+ T cells sorted from blood. The subset is: CD45RA-negative fraction. The source of these receptors is a woman in her 30s in good health.

This clone was counted only a few times. The rearrangement uses TRBV27 and TRBJ2-5, with TRBD2 matching over 7 bases. The CDR3 contains 14 residues. Germline CDR1 reads MNHEY; CDR2 reads SMNVEV (reference sequence). The V segment lost 5 bases and the J segment 5 bases; nucleotides outside the gene matches: 8. CDR3 protein: CASSRFGRVETQYF. CDR3 DNA: TGTGCCAGCAGTCGTTTTGGGAGGGTGGAGACCCAGTACTTC.

The chain employs TRBV5-1 and TRBJ2-1, with TRBD2 matching over 7 bases. Germline CDR1 reads SGHRS; CDR2 reads YFSETQ. This CDR3 comprises 17 residues. With V trimmed by 4 bases and J by 4 bases, 14 bases remained unmatched. CDR3 coding DNA: TGCGCCAGCAGCACCCGACTAGCTCGGGACTCTTACAATGAGCAGTTCTTC. Its protein product is CASSTRLARDSYNEQFF.

This clone was picked up a small number of times. The genes are TRBV7-2 and TRBJ2-7; D call uncertain. CDR1 is SGHTA and CDR2 is FQGNSA in the germline V gene. The CDR3 is made up of 12 amino acids. V was cut by 4 bases and J by 2 bases, with 6 bases left in between. The DNA for the CDR3 is TGTGCCAGCAGCTCCGGCCCCTACGAGCAGTACTTC. Translation gives CASSSGPYEQYF.

The V and J genes are TRBV28 and TRBJ1-4; D is uncertain. Germline CDR1 reads MDHEN; CDR2 reads SYDVKM. V was shortened by 4 bases and J by 10 bases, with 13 bases between the two germline ends. This CDR3 has 13 residues. CDR3 in amino acids: CASSSDGAGKLFF. The CDR3 DNA reads TGTGCCAGCAGTTCGGACGGAGCTGGAAAACTGTTTTTT.

The chain recombines TRBV28 with TRBJ2-7, with 7 bases lining up with TRBD2. Germline V lookup: CDR1 MDHEN, CDR2 SYDVKM. Losses at the gene ends were 2 bases for V and 7 bases for J; bases not matched to a gene: 17. The CDR3 is 17 amino acids. The CDR3 region is CASSLLGLAVEPHEQYF. The CDR3 DNA is TGTGCCAGCAGTTTACTGGGCCTAGCGGTTGAACCGCATGAGCAGTACTTC.

Here the CDR3 DNA reads TGTGCCAGCACCTTTGGCGGGGATCAGCCCCAGCATTTT. As protein: CASTFGGDQPQHF. The V call is TRBV7-9, the J call TRBJ1-5; D remains ambiguous. The germline CDR1 and CDR2 sequences are SEHNR and FQNEAQ (reference sequence). V lost 7 bases and J 5 bases, leaving 12 bases between the germline ends. The CDR3 has 13 amino acids.

This clone occurred a few times. The V and J genes are TRBV19 and TRBJ2-3; 11 positions agree with TRBD2. This CDR3 is built from 16 residues. Germline CDR1 is LNHDA and CDR2 is SQIVND (reference sequence). V lost 7 bases and J lost 0; bases outside the gene matches: 6. The CDR3 DNA is TGTGCCAGTAAGACTAGCGGGATCTCTAGCACAGATACGCAGTATTTT. Protein: CASKTSGISSTDTQYF.

The chain has TRBV30 and TRBJ1-5, with a tentative D call TRBD1 (5 bases). V lost 4 bases to trimming and J lost 2 bases, with 9 bases between them. The CDR3 covers 13 residues. Germline V gives CDR1 GTSNPN, CDR2 SVGIG (reference sequence). CDR3 residues: CAWIGGGNQPQHF. Here the CDR3 DNA reads TGTGCCTGGATTGGGGGGGGCAATCAGCCCCAGCATTTT.

The chain employs TRBV28 and TRBJ2-1; 12 bases are shared with TRBD2. From germline, CDR1 is MDHEN and CDR2 SYDVKM. The CDR3 has 17 residues. V trimming: 2 bases; J trimming: 7 bases; junction bases outside the gene matches: 9. CDR3 region: CASSLTRLAGVGNEQFF. CDR3 in DNA: TGTGCCAGCAGTTTAACCCGACTAGCGGGAGTCGGAAATGAGCAGTTCTTC.

This clone was seen more than once but under ten times. This chain uses TRBV13 with TRBJ2-1, with D uncertain. Per the germline V gene, CDR1 is PRHDT and CDR2 is FYEKMQ (reference sequence). The CDR3 covers 15 residues. V gave up 3 bases and J gave up 5 bases, with 14 bases separating them. As DNA, the CDR3 is TGTGCCAGCAGCTTGGCCCCGACTGGTCACAATGAGCAGTTCTTC. It specifies CASSLAPTGHNEQFF. Complete variable domain (other parts from reference TRBV13 and TRBJ2-1): AAGVIQSPRHLIKEKRETATLKCYPIPRHDTVYWYQQGPGQDPQFLISFYEKMQSDKGSIPDRFSAQQFSDYHSELNMSSLELGDSALYFCASSLAPTGHNEQFFGPGTRLTVL.

This rearrangement joins TRBV14 to TRBJ2-7; TRBD1 is a possible D gene (6 bases). The germline V and J ends were trimmed by 4 bases and 3 bases, with 16 bases remaining between them. The CDR3 is made up of 15 amino acids. Germline values: CDR1 SGHDN, CDR2 FVKESK. The CDR3 DNA reads as TGTGCCAGCAGCCCTCACGTGGGACACCTCTACGAGCAGTACTTC. The encoded protein is CASSPHVGHLYEQYF.

The chain recombines TRBV28 with TRBJ2-7; 9 bases line up with TRBD1. The CDR3 is 15 residues long. In germline, CDR1 is MDHEN, CDR2 SYDVKM. Trimming at V came to 7 bases and at J to 2 bases, leaving 9 bases not matched to a gene. CDR3 bases: TGTGCCAGCACTCACTACGGGACAGGGACCTACGAGCAGTACTTC. This encodes CASTHYGTGTYEQYF.

The V gene is TRBV7-3, the J gene TRBJ2-2; 8 nucleotides match TRBD1. Germline V gene data show CDR1 as SGHTA and CDR2 as FQGTGA. With 4 bases clipped from V and 4 bases from J, the junction kept 5 bases outside the gene matches. The CDR3 is made up of 15 amino acids. The DNA of the CDR3 is TGTGCCAGCAGCTCCGGGGACAGGATCACCGGGGAGCTGTTTTTT. Translated: CASSSGDRITGELFF.

The chain combines TRBV10-3 with TRBJ1-1, with D possibly being TRBD1 (6 bases). This CDR3 is built from 12 residues. Looked up from germline, CDR1 is ENHRY and CDR2 is SYGVKD. With 5 bases removed from V and 4 bases from J, the gap between germline ends came to 8 bases. The CDR3 bases are TGTGCCATCAGTCCCAGGGGCACTGAAGCTTTCTTT. Its protein product is CAISPRGTEAFF.

The chain couples TRBV11-2 to TRBJ2-3; tentatively, D is TRBD1 (5 bases). V dropped 3 bases and J dropped 6 bases, with 13 bases sitting between them. The CDR3 has 14 amino acids. The germline V gene encodes CDR1 SGHAT and CDR2 FQNNGV. Here the CDR3 DNA reads TGTGCCAGCAGCTTCGGCCAGGGTGGGGATACGCAGTATTTT. It is translated as CASSFGQGGDTQYF.

CDR3: CASGLRGLTGTNTGELFF. The CDR3 nucleotides are TGTGCTAGTGGTTTGCGAGGTTTAACAGGGACGAACACCGGGGAGCTGTTTTTT. V and J are TRBV12-5 and TRBJ2-2; possibly TRBD1 for D (6 bases). Per germline, CDR1 LGHNT and CDR2 FRNRAP. The V and J ends lost 2 bases and 0 bases respectively, with 16 bases between them. This CDR3 contains 18 residues. Together with reference TRBV12-5 and TRBJ2-2, the CDR3 gives the full variable domain: DARVTQTPRHKVTEMGQEVTMRCQPILGHNTVFWYRQTMMQGLELLAYFRNRAPLDDSGMPKDRFSAEMPDATLATLKIQPSEPRDSAVYFCASGLRGLTGTNTGELFFGEGSRLTVL.

This rearrangement joins TRBV5-1 to TRBJ1-3; 7 nucleotides match TRBD1. V lost 4 bases and J lost 0; bases outside the gene matches: 7. The CDR3 length is 16 residues. Germline V gene data show CDR1 as SGHRS and CDR2 as YFSETQ. DNA for the CDR3: TGCGCCAGCAGCGCCTCGACAGGGCGCTCTGGAAACACCATATATTTT. It encodes CASSASTGRSGNTIYF.

This chain links TRBV19 with TRBJ1-5; maybe TRBD1 (5 bases). This CDR3 has 14 amino acids. The germline CDR1 and CDR2 sequences are LNHDA and SQIVND (reference sequence). The V gene lost 7 bases and the J gene lost 4 bases, with 14 bases spanning the gap. CDR3 protein: CASTLSGANQPQHF. The CDR3 DNA is TGTGCCAGTACCCTTAGCGGGGCTAATCAGCCCCAGCATTTT.

This chain links TRBV7-7 with TRBJ2-1; 7 bases fit TRBD2. Germline CDR1 is SSHAT and CDR2 is FNYEAQ (reference sequence). J lost 4 bases, V lost 5 bases, and 8 bases had no gene match. This CDR3 is 15 amino acids long. The CDR3 loop is CASSQGGAEYNEQFF. As DNA, the CDR3 is TGTGCCAGCAGCCAGGGAGGGGCGGAGTACAATGAGCAGTTCTTC.

With regard to this clone: It differs at one base from a far larger clone, so likely a read error. The V gene is TRBV11-2, the J gene TRBJ2-5; no definite D call. The CDR3 extends over 11 amino acids. With 0 bases removed from V and 4 bases from J, the gap between germline ends came to 0 bases. Germline V lookup: CDR1 SGHAT, CDR2 FQNNGV. The CDR3 nucleotides read TGTGCCAGCAGCTTAGAAGAGACCCAGTACTTC. It specifies CASSLEETQYF.

The chain is built from TRBV14 and TRBJ2-7, with 8 bases fitting TRBD1. CDR1 is SGHDN, CDR2 FVKESK, per germline. This CDR3 comprises 12 residues. V was clipped by 4 bases and J by 4 bases; unmatched bases: 0. Here the CDR3 DNA reads TGTGCCAGCAGCCGGACAGGGTACGAGCAGTACTTC. Its protein product is CASSRTGYEQYF.

The J gene is TRBJ2-1, the V gene TRBV19; D unclear. The V end was cut by 10 bases, the J end by 0 bases, with 7 bases between. This CDR3 has 12 residues. Germline CDR1 and CDR2: LNHDA and SQIVND (reference sequence). CDR3 amino acids: CATADSYNEQFF. In DNA form, the CDR3 reads TGTGCCACCGCGGACTCCTACAATGAGCAGTTCTTC.

The chain links TRBV27 to TRBJ2-1; D could derive from TRBD1 or TRBD2 (5 bases each). This CDR3 contains 14 residues. Trimming cost V 8 bases and J 0 bases, with 11 bases left between them. CDR1 and CDR2 from the germline V gene are MNHEY and SMNVEV (reference sequence). The CDR3 DNA reads as TGTGCCAGCCGACGGGACGCCTCCTACAATGAGCAGTTCTTC. Amino acid sequence: CASRRDASYNEQFF.